This T cell receptor beta chain was identified during a study of beta chain features in type 1 diabetes (dated by TCRdb to 2016 to 2019). Turning to the overall study: Patients and healthy donors did not differ in mean age, gender distribution, total cell number or subset yield. A total of approximately 99,000,000 sorted cells were examined across all samples, and RNA yield correlated strongly with the number of cells per subset. The study compared TCRB repertoires of sorted circulating CD4+ T cell subsets between recently diagnosed type 1 diabetes patients and matched healthy donors. Regulatory and stem cell-like memory subsets were isolated from only 8 patients and about 8 healthy donors, whereas naive and central memory subsets came from all 30 or so donors.

Each donor gave one peripheral blood draw, roughly 0.11 L on average, collected into heparinised tubes. Naive, central memory, regulatory and stem cell-like memory CD4+ T cells were sorted on a BD FACSAria II using a panel including CD45RO, CCR7, CD25, CD127, CD95 and CD27. All sorted populations exceeded 95% purity. Right away, PBMCs were isolated by Lymphoprep density gradient centrifugation and were stained directly, with no culture step. To minimize batch effects, samples were stained and sorted in pairs, one healthy donor with one patient per experiment. The High Capacity cDNA Reverse Transcription Kit was used to reverse transcribe all of the isolated RNA, meaning that expressed TCRB transcripts were what got sequenced. Naive, central memory and regulatory T cell samples underwent deep immunoSEQ sequencing, averaging about 3.57 million total reads per sample. Sorted cells were lysed in RLT buffer, and RNA was extracted using DNase-treated RNeasy Micro or Mini kits according to cell number. Each cell subset was processed on its own to prevent cross-contamination, while patient and healthy donor samples were processed together. The immunoSEQ multiplex PCR was used to amplify TCRB sequences from cDNA, yielding 87-bp fragments that span the CDR3 region. The amplicons were sequenced using the Illumina HiSeq platform. The original methods were these. Synthetic template baselines were used to correct PCR bias computationally, reads within Hamming distance 2 were collapsed, and singletons that could not be merged were discarded. By aligning reads against IMGT, V, D and J genes, CDR3 length, and insertions or deletions at six rearrangement sites were assigned. Clonotype counts were normalized to sorted cell number within each subset before computing true diversity and Gini coefficients with the tcR R package. Repertoire sharing was quantified using the overlap coefficient calculated on TCRB nucleotide sequences. Out-of-frame TCRB sequences from naive cells were analyzed to stand in for the pre-selection repertoire. TCRdb stores this immuneACCESS table with in-frame sequences only. Part of the clones is absent; in the studies checked, under half of the shortfall reflects unresolved V genes, and no reason is known for the rest. That table is the source of V, J and clone size, and D and trimming were worked out from the DNA. The sample table contains approximately 260,000 clones; only one count was recorded for just over 20% of them. The ten largest make up around 0.029% of the sample.

Points the paper makes about the study in general: PCR might favor shorter templates, but patient and control samples were amplified and corrected together, so any skew would affect both groups equally. In all four CD4+ subsets, TCRB CDR3 length was moderately but significantly shorter in type 1 diabetes patients. Because cDNA was sequenced instead of genomic DNA, activated cells with high expression could be over-represented, although the groups did not differ in activation or CD3 levels. Because small numbers of individuals were included in the HLA sub-analyses, any influence of HLA type on TCRB rearrangement was left unresolved. Naive, central memory and regulatory TCRB repertoires appeared to be more alike among patients than among healthy donors. At VDJ recombination sites, type 1 diabetes patients had fewer insertions and more deleted nucleotides, which implies abnormalities in thymic rearrangement.

This clone was seen more than once but under ten times. The specificity of this receptor is unknown. No much larger clone is present one base from it, and per-base qualities are unavailable. CDR3 length: 16 amino acids, cysteine to phenylalanine. CDR3 DNA only is kept here, 48 bases in frame from base 1. Via the germline V gene, CDR1 is MDHEN and CDR2 SYDVKM. Relative to germline, V is missing 7 bases and J is missing 6 bases, with 12 bases of the junction outside any gene match. Sequencing used naive CD4+ T cells from blood. The cell subset or site label for this specimen denotes: true naive CD4+ T cells. The chain was built from TRBV28 and TRBJ2-1; 10 junctional bases match TRBD1. This clonotype originated in a woman in her forties with type 1 diabetes. The DNA sequence is given as TGTGCCAGCAACCCTCCGGGACAGGGGCGAGTCAATGAGCAGTTCTTC. It translates to CASNPPGQGRVNEQFF. With the rest looked up from the reference TRBV28 and TRBJ2-1 genes rather than sequenced, the full variable domain is DVKVTQSSRYLVKRTGEKVFLECVQDMDHENMFWYRQDPGLGLRLIYFSYDVKMKEKGDIPEGYSVSREKKERFSLILESASTNQTSMYLCASNPPGQGRVNEQFFGPGTRLTVL.